The rows below give T cell receptor beta chains drawn from one sample of a study of T cells after yellow fever vaccination. TCRdb ran MiXCR on the 5' RACE reads and lists one entry per CDR3 protein. The sample comprises about 340,000 distinct CDR3 sequences, approximately 13% of which are singletons, and about 3% rests with the top ten. Specimen: CD4+ T cells sorted from PBMCs, collected 15 days after the yellow fever booster vaccination. These receptors were taken from a man younger than 35 who received the YFV17D yellow fever vaccine. Both conserved end residues are part of each CDR3. A D gene is named only where the DNA matches it firmly.

J | D | V | CDR3
TRBJ2-1 | . | TRBV24-1 | CATSDTGGPSYNEQFF
TRBJ1-2 | . | TRBV3-1 | CASSISGSGYGYTF
TRBJ1-2 | . | TRBV7-9 | CASSSSRPGYTF
TRBJ2-2 | TRBD2 | TRBV6-2/TRBV6-3 | CASSYSTSGGIGELFF
TRBJ1-1 | . | TRBV12-3/TRBV12-4 | CASSFGAEEAFF
TRBJ2-5 | TRBD2 | TRBV7-2 | CASRAGGVETQYF
TRBJ2-1 | . | TRBV5-1 | CASSLQVDNEQFF
TRBJ2-7 | . | TRBV6-5 | CASIPVGKFYEQYF
TRBJ1-6 | TRBD1 | TRBV9 | CASSVGGAGGNSPLHF
TRBJ1-5 | . | TRBV3-1 | CASSQDYVHQPQHF
TRBJ2-5 | TRBD2 | TRBV20-1 | CSASGGAQETQYF
TRBJ2-7 | TRBD1 | TRBV4-3 | CASSQQGAHEQYF
TRBJ1-2 | . | TRBV2 | CASTTLAWQSF
TRBJ2-2 | . | TRBV5-1 | CASSLVRQSTGELFF
TRBJ1-2 | TRBD1 | TRBV3-1 | CASSSGTDPYGYTF
TRBJ2-5 | TRBD2 | TRBV20-1 | CSASKLAGANQETQYF
TRBJ1-2 | . | TRBV7-2 | CASSSDAHGYTF
TRBJ2-1 | . | TRBV20-1 | CSARRAPYNEQFF
TRBJ1-2 | . | TRBV4-1 | CASSHRPTPDRNYGYTF
TRBJ1-1 | TRBD1 | TRBV5-1 | CASSGGQLNTEAFF
TRBJ2-2 | TRBD1 | TRBV5-1 | CASSPDRAGELFF
TRBJ1-2 | TRBD1 | TRBV5-4 | CASSGPGTGVGYTF
TRBJ2-5 | . | TRBV24-1 | CATSDSRVVETQYF
TRBJ1-2 | . | TRBV6-2/TRBV6-3 | CASRPRSRRDGTF
TRBJ1-2 | . | TRBV7-2 | CASSPREGAYGYTF
TRBJ1-2 | . | TRBV2 | CASSEAPRGGYTF